This T cell receptor (beta chain) appears in the sequencing data of a study of T cells in Graves' hyperthyroidism and ophthalmopathy. Notes on the study in general: Clonotypes that were expanded in thyroid above 0.001 mostly appeared in blood too.

Exclusion criteria comprised uncontrolled infection, other autoimmune disease, pregnancy or lactation. Comment on this clonotype: The target antigen is unknown.

The source material, RNA transcripts, was used to amplify TCR beta CDR3 regions. The HTBI primer set drove a first-round RT-PCR of the TCR CDR3. Each CDR3 protein gets one entry after TCRdb re-called the multiplex PCR reads with MiXCR. Here the sample spans around 190,000 distinct CDR3 sequences, about 17% being singletons. Between the trimmed V and J ends, which lost 3 bases and 5 bases, there was a span of 11 bases. The CDR3 has 13 amino acids. Germline CDR1 is MNHNS and CDR2 is SASEGT. This sequence was found in a woman in her forties or fifties with Graves' hyperthyroidism. The chain uses TRBV6-1 and TRBJ2-7; tentative D call: TRBD1 (5 bases). The sequenced sample was blood. CDR3 bases: TGTGCCAGCAGTGAGGTGGTCAGGGACGAGCAGTACTTC. This translates into CASSEVVRDEQYF.